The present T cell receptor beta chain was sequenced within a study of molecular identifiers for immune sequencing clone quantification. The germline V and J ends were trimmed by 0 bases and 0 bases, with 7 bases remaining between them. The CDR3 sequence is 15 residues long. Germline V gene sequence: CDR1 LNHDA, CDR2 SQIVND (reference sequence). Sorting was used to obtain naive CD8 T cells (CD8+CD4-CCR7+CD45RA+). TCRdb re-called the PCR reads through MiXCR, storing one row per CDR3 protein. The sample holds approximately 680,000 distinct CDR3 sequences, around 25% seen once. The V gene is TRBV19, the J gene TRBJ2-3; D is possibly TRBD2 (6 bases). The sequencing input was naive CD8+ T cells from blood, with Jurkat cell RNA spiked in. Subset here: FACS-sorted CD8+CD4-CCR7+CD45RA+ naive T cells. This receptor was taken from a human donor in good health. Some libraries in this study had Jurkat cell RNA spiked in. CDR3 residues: CASSIDAGSTDTQYF. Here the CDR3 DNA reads TGTGCCAGTAGTATAGATGCGGGAAGCACAGATACGCAGTATTTT.